Below, 8 T cell receptor beta chains from the same sample are listed, as sequenced in a study of blood T cell repertoires in COVID-19. The protocol was immunoSEQ multiplex PCR, while the TCRdb copy is restricted to in-frame clones and leaves out a portion. The sample lists roughly 520,000 clones; around nine tenths were seen once. Specimen: PBMCs or T cells enriched from blood (not recorded which). These receptors all come from a woman in her forties who had recovered from COVID-19.

DNA for the CDR3: TGTGCCAGCAGCGTTAGCCGGGAGATATACAATGAGCAGTTCTTC. This gives the protein CASSVSREIYNEQFF. The chain combines TRBV11-3 with TRBJ2-1; the D gene is possibly TRBD2 (6 bases). Between the trimmed V and J ends, which lost 5 bases and 4 bases, there was a span of 15 bases. In germline, CDR1 is SGHNT, CDR2 YENEEA. This CDR3 is built from 15 residues.

This clone came up a few times. The gene calls are TRBV5-1 and TRBJ2-7, with 9 bases that match TRBD1. The junction had 5 bases not matched to a gene; V was cut back by 5 bases and J by 5 bases. Germline values: CDR1 SGHRS, CDR2 YFSETQ. The CDR3 extends over 13 amino acids. CDR3 sequence: CASRAGQGNEQYF. CDR3 DNA sequence: TGCGCCAGCAGAGCTGGACAGGGGAACGAGCAGTACTTC. The whole variable domain, filled in from reference TRBV5-1 and TRBJ2-7, reads KAGVTQTPRYLIKTRGQQVTLSCSPISGHRSVSWYQQTPGQGLQFLFEYFSETQRNKGNFPGRFSGRQFSNSRSEMNVSTLELGDSALYLCASRAGQGNEQYFGPGTRLTVT.

The genes are TRBV10-2 and TRBJ1-1, with D uncertain. Germline V gene sequence: CDR1 WSHSY, CDR2 SAAADI. V gave up 7 bases and J gave up 0 bases, with 21 bases separating them. The CDR3 totals 17 residues. CDR3 residues: CASTSLLGTDMNTEAFF. CDR3 coding DNA: TGCGCCAGCACCTCTCTTTTGGGTACAGACATGAACACTGAAGCTTTCTTT.

The rearrangement uses TRBV9 and TRBJ2-1; a possible D gene is TRBD2 (5 bases). The CDR3 is 15 residues long. Deletions cut 2 bases from V and 5 bases from J, with 14 bases between. Germline V gene lookup returns CDR1 SGDLS and CDR2 YYNGEE. CDR3 residues: CASSVYPGKNNEQFF. DNA of the CDR3: TGTGCCAGCAGCGTGTACCCGGGGAAGAACAATGAGCAGTTCTTC. Supplemented by reference TRBV9 and TRBJ2-1, the full variable domain reads DSGVTQTPKHLITATGQRVTLRCSPRSGDLSVYWYQQSLDQGLQFLIQYYNGEERAKGNILERFSAQQFPDLHSELNLSSLELGDSALYFCASSVYPGKNNEQFFGPGTRLTVL.

As concerns this clone: Other nucleotide sequences from this sample produce the same CDR3. V is TRBV18 and J is TRBJ2-7, with 10 bases fitting TRBD1. The CDR3 is 17 amino acids. Germline lookup yields CDR1 KGHSH and CDR2 LQKENI. V shed 1 base, J shed 2 bases, and the junction held 8 bases outside the gene matches. DNA of the CDR3: TGTGCCAGCTCACCACTTAATCCCGGGACAGGGGCCTACGAGCAGTACTTC. It specifies CASSPLNPGTGAYEQYF.

The chain uses TRBV12-3 or TRBV12-4 and TRBJ1-2; tentatively, D is TRBD1 (5 bases). V lost 3 bases, J lost 10 bases, and 15 bases lay in between. This CDR3 is 13 amino acids long. The CDR3 DNA reads TGTGCCAGCAGTTTGGGCAGGGCGGCGGACTACACCTTC. Its protein is CASSLGRAADYTF.

J is TRBJ2-1 and V is TRBV7-2; 12 bases map to TRBD2. Looked up from germline, CDR1 is SGHTA and CDR2 is FQGNSA. After removal of 5 bases from V and 3 bases from J, the junction contained 2 bases not matched to a gene. The CDR3 is 15 amino acids. CDR3 nucleotide sequence: TGTGCCAGCAGCCTACTAGCGGGAGGCTACAATGAGCAGTTCTTC. This translates into CASSLLAGGYNEQFF.

The gene calls are TRBV7-2 and TRBJ1-1, with D perhaps matching TRBD1 (6 bases). Trimming left V 5 bases short and J 8 bases short, with 18 bases between. The V gene's germline CDR1 is SGHTA and CDR2 FQGNSA. The CDR3 spans 14 residues. CDR3 DNA sequence: TGTGCCAGCAGCCCCGGGACAAGGGTTACGGAAGCTTTCTTT. It specifies CASSPGTRVTEAFF.